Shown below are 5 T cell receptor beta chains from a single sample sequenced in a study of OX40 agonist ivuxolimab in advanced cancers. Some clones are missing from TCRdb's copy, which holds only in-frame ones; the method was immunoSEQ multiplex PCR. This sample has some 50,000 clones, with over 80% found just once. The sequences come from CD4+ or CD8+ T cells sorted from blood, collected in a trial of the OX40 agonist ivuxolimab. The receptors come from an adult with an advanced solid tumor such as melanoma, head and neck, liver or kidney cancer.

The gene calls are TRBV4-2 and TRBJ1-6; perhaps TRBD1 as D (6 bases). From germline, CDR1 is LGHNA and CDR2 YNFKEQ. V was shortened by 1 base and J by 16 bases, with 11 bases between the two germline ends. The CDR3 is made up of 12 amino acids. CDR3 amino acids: CASSQGTAGLHF. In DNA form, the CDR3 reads TGTGCCAGCAGCCAAGGGACAGCCGGGCTCCACTTT.

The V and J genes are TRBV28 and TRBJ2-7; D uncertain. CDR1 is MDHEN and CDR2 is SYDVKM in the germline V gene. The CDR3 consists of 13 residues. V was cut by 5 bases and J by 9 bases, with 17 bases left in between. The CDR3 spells CASSETSKGGQYF. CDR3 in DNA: TGTGCCAGCAGTGAAACCTCGAAAGGCGGGCAGTACTTC.

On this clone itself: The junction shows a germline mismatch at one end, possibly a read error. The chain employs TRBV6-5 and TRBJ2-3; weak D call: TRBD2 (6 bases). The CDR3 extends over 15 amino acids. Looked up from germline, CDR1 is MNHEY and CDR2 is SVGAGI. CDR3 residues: CASNYRPDAGDTQYF. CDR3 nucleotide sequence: TGTGCCAGCAATTACAGACCTGACGCGGGGGATACGCAGTATTTT.

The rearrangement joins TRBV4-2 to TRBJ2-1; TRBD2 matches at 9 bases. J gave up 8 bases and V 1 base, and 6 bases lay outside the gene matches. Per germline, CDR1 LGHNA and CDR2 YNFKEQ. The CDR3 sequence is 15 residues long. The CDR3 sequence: CASSQGLAGSHEQFF. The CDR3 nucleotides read TGTGCCAGCAGCCAAGGGCTAGCGGGGTCCCATGAGCAGTTCTTC.

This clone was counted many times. The CDR3 protein is CTWGEQETQYF. The CDR3 DNA reads as TGCACCTGGGGGGAGCAAGAGACCCAGTACTTC. This chain uses TRBV29-1 with TRBJ2-5, with TRBD2 as a possible D gene (6 bases). Germline CDR1 reads SQVTM; CDR2 reads ANQGSEA. The CDR3 is 11 amino acids.